The TCR beta chain under discussion was sequenced for a study of post-analysis software for immune sequencing data. Notes on the study in general: F-measure co-clustering was strong for batch-matched samples. Patients showed TRBV5-6, TRBV5-1 and TRBV20-1 among five TRBV segments more frequent than in controls. The study found significantly lower normalized Chao1 diversity in multiple sclerosis patients than in controls.

The library was made from cDNA and included unique molecular identifiers. MiXCR, run by TCRdb on the PCR reads, gives a single entry per CDR3 protein. The sample yields about 400,000 distinct CDR3 sequences, around a third seen once. This clonotype was seen only a few times. Its antigen is not identified. This CDR3 is 15 amino acids long. The germline V gene encodes CDR1 MNHNS and CDR2 SASEGT. V was shortened by 3 bases and J by 6 bases, with 17 bases between the two germline ends. The rearrangement joins TRBV6-1 to TRBJ1-1, with a tentative D call TRBD1 (6 bases). Sequenced material: blood. The clonotype was recovered from a girl under 18 with multiple sclerosis. The CDR3 DNA is TGTGCCAGCAGTGAGATGACTATGGACAGCCCTGAAGCTTTCTTT. This sequence encodes CASSEMTMDSPEAFF.